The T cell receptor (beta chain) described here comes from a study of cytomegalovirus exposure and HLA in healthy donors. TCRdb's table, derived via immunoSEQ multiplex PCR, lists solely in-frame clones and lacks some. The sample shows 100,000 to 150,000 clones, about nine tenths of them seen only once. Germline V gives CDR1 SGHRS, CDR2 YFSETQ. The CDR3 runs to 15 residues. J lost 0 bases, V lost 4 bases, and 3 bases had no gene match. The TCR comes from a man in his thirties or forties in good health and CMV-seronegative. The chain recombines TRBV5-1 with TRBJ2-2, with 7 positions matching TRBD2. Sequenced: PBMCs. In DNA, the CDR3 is TGCGCCAGCAGCCTAGCGGCCGCGAACACCGGGGAGCTGTTTTTT. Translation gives CASSLAAANTGELFF.